These T cell receptor beta chains were read from a single sample in a study of shared clonotypes between healthy human individuals. Libraries were prepared by immunoSEQ multiplex PCR; TCRdb keeps only in-frame clonotypes and omits some of them. The sample has 2 million to 2.5 million clones; approximately 95% are singletons. Sequencing was carried out using naive CD4+ T cells from PBMCs. All receptors derive from a man in his late teens or twenties in good health. Some clones in this sample may be carry-over from other donors' samples. CDR3s include the opening cysteine and the closing phenylalanine or tryptophan. The D gene is left open where the match is weak.

length	D	V	J	DNA	CDR3
14	TRBD1	TRBV19	TRBJ2-1	TGTGCCAGTAGGACAGGGGGCACCTACAATGAGCAGTTCTTC	CASRTGGTYNEQFF
14	NA	TRBV19	TRBJ2-7	TGTGCCAGTAGTAGGGGGGACAGCTCCTACGAGCAGTACTTC	CASSRGDSSYEQYF
16	NA	TRBV7-2	TRBJ2-7	TGTGCCAGCAGCTTAGCCCTGTCAGGGTTATCCTACGAGCAGTACTTC	CASSLALSGLSYEQYF
12	NA	TRBV9	TRBJ2-7	TGTGCCAGCATAGGGCAGTCATACGAGCAGTACTTC	CASIGQSYEQYF
16	NA	TRBV5-4	TRBJ2-1	TGTGCCAGCAGCCCCTCCCAAGAGCGGTCGTACAATGAGCAGTTCTTC	CASSPSQERSYNEQFF
14	NA	TRBV9	TRBJ1-2	TGTGCCAGCAGCCCTACCCCGGAGAACTATGGCTACACCTTC	CASSPTPENYGYTF
14	NA	TRBV7-2	TRBJ2-2	TGTGCCAGCAGCCTGCAAGGTGGCGCCGGGGAGCTGTTTTTT	CASSLQGGAGELFF
11	NA	TRBV5-4	TRBJ2-5	TGTGCCAGCAGCTCCCGGGGGACCCAGTACTTC	CASSSRGTQYF
12	NA	TRBV15	TRBJ2-7	TGTGCCACCAGCGGCAGCCGATACGAGCAGTACTTC	CATSGSRYEQYF
14	TRBD1	TRBV28	TRBJ1-2	TGTGCCCTAGGGGCAGGGGGCGGACCCTATGGCTACACCTTC	CALGAGGGPYGYTF
15	NA	TRBV28	TRBJ1-4	TGTGCCAGCAGCCCCCCCAGGGCAACTAATGAAAAACTGTTTTTT	CASSPPRATNEKLFF
14	NA	TRBV4-2	TRBJ2-1	TGTGCCAGCAGCCAAGAACGTCGGTCAGGTGAGCAGTTCTTC	CASSQERRSGEQFF
15	TRBD1	TRBV11-2	TRBJ2-7	TGTGCCAGCAGCTTCGGGACAGGCCTGAACTACGAGCAGTACTTC	CASSFGTGLNYEQYF
14	TRBD2	TRBV6-5	TRBJ2-7	TGTGCCAGCAGCCTATTAGCGGGAGTCTACGAGCAGTACTTC	CASSLLAGVYEQYF
13	NA	TRBV13	TRBJ2-5	TGTGCCAGCAGCTTGAGGTGGCAAGAGACCCAGTACTTC	CASSLRWQETQYF
13	NA	TRBV5-5	TRBJ1-3	TGTGCCAGCAGCTTGGAATCGGGAAACACCATATATTTT	CASSLESGNTIYF
10	NA	TRBV29-1	TRBJ1-2	TGCAGCGTTCAGGCGGGGGGCTACACCTTC	CSVQAGGYTF
15	NA	TRBV6-5	TRBJ1-1	TGTGCCAGCAGTTACTCCCTAACCCAGAACACTGAAGCTTTCTTT	CASSYSLTQNTEAFF